Listed here is a single T cell receptor (beta chain). This sample was included in a study of control samples from healthy donors and cancer patients. Germline V gene data show CDR1 as KGHSH and CDR2 as LQKENI. The ends lost 3 bases at V and 3 bases at J; junction bases unmatched: 7. This CDR3 is built from 16 residues. Sequencing was performed with immunoSEQ multiplex PCR; in TCRdb, only in-frame clones are kept and a portion is missing. The sample has 120,000 or so clones; approximately 84% are singletons. This clonotype was obtained from a young man in good health. J is TRBJ1-5 and V is TRBV18, with 8 bases that match TRBD1. Specimen: blood. CDR3 DNA: TGTGCCAGCTCACCCTCAGGACAGGGTGACAATCAGCCCCAGCATTTT. Amino acid sequence: CASSPSGQGDNQPQHF.